A few counts support the clone carrying this T cell receptor beta chain. As yet, its antigen is unknown. Expressed TCRB transcripts were sequenced, since all the RNA that had been isolated was reverse transcribed. Some clones are missing from TCRdb's copy, which holds only in-frame ones; the method was immunoSEQ multiplex PCR. The sample yields under 300,000 clones, about 8% seen once. The CDR3 consists of 15 residues. Germline V gives CDR1 SGHDT, CDR2 YYEEEE. Trimming cost V 1 base and J 4 bases; bases outside gene matches: 4. This entry comes from a study of beta chain features in type 1 diabetes. Study-wide context: All of the samples together had 85 million to 130 million sorted cells examined.

Each of the CD4+ naive, central memory, regulatory and stem cell-like memory populations was sorted via CD45RO/CCR7/CD25/CD127/CD95/CD27. Study-wide findings and caveats: Across patients, naive, central memory and Treg TCRB repertoires exhibited apparently greater similarity than was observed across healthy donors.

The origin of this receptor is a woman aged 18 to 35 in good health. Sequenced: central memory CD4+ T cells from blood. The genes are TRBV5-6 and TRBJ2-5, with TRBD2 matching 10 bases. Here the CDR3 DNA reads TGTGCCAGCAGCTTGCTAGCGGGAGAGGGAGAGACCCAGTACTTC. It is translated as CASSLLAGEGETQYF.